This TCR beta chain was documented in a study of graft-versus-host responses after intestinal transplantation. Overall study: Transplant types were multivisceral, liver-intestinal, or isolated intestinal. Anti-thymocyte globulin induction was given to all recipients, followed by tacrolimus and steroids for around three years. General study points: Early post-transplant HvG declines tracked with peak circulating GvH clone levels.

On this clone: Its antigen is unknown.

V lost 5 bases to trimming and J lost 2 bases, with 11 bases between them. The CDR3 is 14 amino acids. CDR1 MNHEY and CDR2 SVGAGI come from the germline V gene. Assay used: immunoSEQ multiplex PCR; TCRdb lists only in-frame clones, some missing. Of approximately 14,000 clones detected, around 94% appear once; the ten largest clones hold more than 0.7%. This TCR was sampled from a human patient who received an intestinal transplant, so some T cells may come from the graft donor. V gene TRBV6-5 combines with J gene TRBJ2-3; D is undetermined. The material was PBMCs, obtained 9 days after transplant. This CDR3 is CASSEPAVTDTQYF. The CDR3 DNA sequence: TGTGCCAGCAGTGAACCGGCAGTCACAGATACGCAGTATTTT.